One and the same sample provided the 15 T cell receptor beta chains below, sequenced in a study of blood T cell repertoires in COVID-19 (dated by TCRdb to 2018 to 2021). The library relied on the immunoSEQ multiplex PCR assay. TCRdb limited this immuneACCESS table to in-frame rearrangements with V and J called. A share of clones is missing; checked studies link under half to unresolved V genes, and the rest is unexplained. The sample yields about 39,000 clones; approximately 86% were counted once. The top ten constitute approximately 5.4% of the sample. The material sequenced was peripheral blood. Every receptor here comes from a man between 35 and 55 years old with active COVID-19.

In this sample, this clone turned up a few times. This chain joins TRBV10-3 and TRBJ2-1, with a possible D match to TRBD2 (6 bases). Trimming stripped 3 bases from V and 8 bases from J, with 20 bases between. Germline V gene sequence: CDR1 ENHRY, CDR2 SYGVKD. The length of the CDR3 is 16 residues. The CDR3 sequence: CAISESRGGGRDEQFF. CDR3 DNA sequence: TGTGCCATCAGTGAATCGAGGGGAGGAGGTAGGGATGAGCAGTTCTTC.

The chain has TRBV6-5 and TRBJ1-3; 9 nucleotides agree with TRBD1. The CDR3 is 14 residues long. Looked up from germline, CDR1 is MNHEY and CDR2 is SVGAGI. J gave up 4 bases and V 7 bases, and 5 bases lay outside the gene matches. Here the CDR3 DNA reads TGTGCCAGCATTACACAGGGGGCAGGAAACACCATATATTTT. Protein: CASITQGAGNTIYF.

The J gene is TRBJ1-1, the V gene TRBV7-9; 8 bases are shared with TRBD1. V dropped 1 base and J dropped 0; count of bases not matched to a gene: 1. Germline-derived CDR1 and CDR2 are SEHNR and FQNEAQ (reference sequence). CDR3 length: 15 residues. CDR3 protein: CASSLGTGMNTEAFF. In DNA, the CDR3 is TGTGCCAGCAGCTTAGGGACAGGGATGAACACTGAAGCTTTCTTT.

This clone came up a few times. The chain employs TRBV20-1 and TRBJ2-7; D unresolved. The CDR3 consists of 10 residues. The V end lost 5 bases, the J end lost 5 bases, and 7 bases lay between the germline ends. Germline V gene lookup returns CDR1 DFQATT and CDR2 SNEGSKA (reference sequence). This CDR3 reads CSAAGNEQYF. In DNA, the CDR3 is TGCAGTGCTGCCGGTAACGAGCAGTACTTC.

The chain has TRBV4-1 and TRBJ2-5, with D perhaps TRBD1 (5 bases). V was trimmed by 0 bases and J by 1 base, leaving 12 bases between them. CDR1 MGHRA and CDR2 YSYEKL come from the germline V gene. This CDR3 comprises 16 residues. CDR3 sequence: CASSQEGAVPQETQYF. In DNA form, the CDR3 reads TGCGCCAGCAGCCAAGAAGGGGCGGTGCCCCAAGAGACCCAGTACTTC.

The chain is built from TRBV12-1 and TRBJ2-3; the tabulated D call, TRBD2, remains unverified against the DNA. TRBV12-1 is classified as a pseudogene. The CDR3 loop spans 15 amino acids. CDR3 nucleotides: TGTGCCAGCAGCTTTGCTAGCCGACGCACAGATACGCAGTATTTT. It is translated as CASSFASRRTDTQYF.

The rearrangement links TRBV18 to TRBJ2-7, with D perhaps TRBD2 (6 bases). V gave up 3 bases and J gave up 2 bases, with 20 bases separating them. Per germline, CDR1 KGHSH and CDR2 LQKENI. The CDR3 covers 17 residues. CDR3 bases: TGTGCCAGCTCACCGAGACGGGAGCAGTACTTGGCCTACGAGCAGTACTTC. Its protein is CASSPRREQYLAYEQYF.

This clone occurred a few times. The V gene is TRBV3-1 (or the pseudogene TRBV3-2), the J gene TRBJ2-2; 9 nucleotides agree with TRBD2. The CDR3 totals 15 residues. Per germline, CDR1 LGHDT and CDR2 YNNKEL (reference sequence). V shed 3 bases, J shed 7 bases, and the junction held 6 bases outside the gene matches. CDR3 bases: TGTGCCAGCAGCCATAGCGGGAGTCTCGACGGGGAGCTGTTTTTT. Protein product: CASSHSGSLDGELFF.

The rearrangement uses TRBV7-9 and TRBJ2-1; 9 bases line up with TRBD2. The junction had 7 bases not matched to a gene; V was cut back by 1 base and J by 9 bases. Germline CDR1 and CDR2: SEHNR and FQNEAQ (reference sequence). CDR3 length: 15 residues. CDR3 sequence (DNA): TGTGCCAGCAGCTTAGTTAGCGGGAGTCACCGTGAGCAGTTCTTC. This translates into CASSLVSGSHREQFF.

V and J are TRBV20-1 and TRBJ1-1, with D possibly being TRBD1 (5 bases). The V gene lost 4 bases and the J gene lost 11 bases, with 11 bases spanning the gap. CDR1 DFQATT and CDR2 SNEGSKA come from the germline V gene (reference sequence). The CDR3 has 10 residues. The CDR3, as DNA: TGCAGTGCTATTCAGGGTGGGGCTTTCTTT. It is translated as CSAIQGGAFF.

The genes are TRBV30 and TRBJ2-1, with a tentative D call TRBD1 (5 bases). Deletions cut 7 bases from V and 8 bases from J, with 24 bases between. The CDR3 loop spans 15 amino acids. Germline V gives CDR1 GTSNPN, CDR2 SVGIG (reference sequence). The CDR3 loop is CASKGSQGGPDEQFF. The CDR3 DNA reads TGTGCCTCAAAAGGCTCGCAGGGTGGACCGGATGAGCAGTTCTTC.

The chain carries TRBV7-9 and TRBJ2-7; D is unclear. This CDR3 contains 15 residues. Germline loops: CDR1 SEHNR, CDR2 FQNEAQ (reference sequence). V gave up 1 base and J gave up 4 bases, with 14 bases separating them. The CDR3 here is CASSLVSLGIYEQYF. In nucleotides, the CDR3 is TGTGCCAGCAGCTTAGTTAGTCTAGGAATTTACGAGCAGTACTTC.

The V call is TRBV6-1, the J call TRBJ2-7; maybe TRBD2 (6 bases). The CDR3 is 15 residues long. V gave up 1 base and J gave up 5 bases, with 15 bases separating them. Germline V gene data show CDR1 as MNHNS and CDR2 as SASEGT. The CDR3 sequence: CASSEGSLPGDEQYF. The CDR3 bases are TGTGCCAGCAGTGAAGGATCCCTTCCGGGGGACGAGCAGTACTTC.

The J gene is TRBJ2-1, the V gene TRBV7-2, with TRBD2 identical over 13 bases. From germline, CDR1 is SGHTA and CDR2 FQGNSA. V shed 5 bases and J 15 bases; nucleotides not matched to a gene: 7. The CDR3 runs 13 residues. DNA for the CDR3: TGTGCCAGCAGCGGAAGACTAGCGGGAGGACGGTTCTTC. Protein sequence: CASSGRLAGGRFF.

This chain links TRBV4-1 with TRBJ1-5; the match to TRBD1 covers 7 bases. V lost 0 bases, J lost 5 bases, and 1 base stayed unmatched. The CDR3 covers 14 residues. The germline gives CDR1 MGHRA, CDR2 YSYEKL. CDR3 in DNA: TGCGCCAGCAGCCAAGAGGACAGGTATCAGCCCCAGCATTTT. It yields the protein CASSQEDRYQPQHF.